Below are 3 T cell receptor beta chains sequenced from a single sample in a study of cytomegalovirus exposure and HLA in healthy donors. With 60 Vbeta and 13 Jbeta primers, the PCR was carried out. TCRdb's table, derived via immunoSEQ multiplex PCR, lists solely in-frame clones and lacks some. This sample has 110,000 or so clones; around 77% occur once, and the top ten carry 5% to 6%. Source material: PBMCs. The receptors here all came from a woman aged 25 to 39 in good health and CMV-seropositive.

The chain uses TRBV7-9 and TRBJ2-1; the D gene is possibly TRBD1 (5 bases). The CDR3 is made up of 12 amino acids. Trimming shortened V by 2 bases and J by 9 bases, and 8 bases separated the two germline ends. The germline V gene encodes CDR1 SEHNR and CDR2 FQNEAQ (reference sequence). The DNA of the CDR3 is TGTGCCAGCAGCTTATCAGGGCCTGAGCAGTTCTTC. Translating gives CASSLSGPEQFF.

This clone was seen only once. The CDR3 loop reads CASSLALAGADTQYF. The CDR3 DNA reads as TGCGCCAGCAGCTTGGCTCTAGCGGGAGCAGATACGCAGTATTTT. The genes are TRBV5-1 and TRBJ2-3, with TRBD2 identical over 10 bases. The germline V gene has CDR1 SGHRS and CDR2 YFSETQ. The length of the CDR3 is 15 residues. V shed 0 bases and J 4 bases; nucleotides not matched to a gene: 2.

This clone has a handful of counts. The rearrangement joins TRBV29-1 to TRBJ2-7; the match to TRBD1 covers 7 bases. The CDR3 runs 13 residues. With 4 bases clipped from V and 6 bases from J, the junction kept 9 bases outside the gene matches. CDR1 is SQVTM and CDR2 is ANQGSEA in the germline V gene. In nucleotides, the CDR3 is TGCAGCGTTGCCTTAGACCGGGACAGCGAGCAGTACTTC. Protein sequence: CSVALDRDSEQYF.